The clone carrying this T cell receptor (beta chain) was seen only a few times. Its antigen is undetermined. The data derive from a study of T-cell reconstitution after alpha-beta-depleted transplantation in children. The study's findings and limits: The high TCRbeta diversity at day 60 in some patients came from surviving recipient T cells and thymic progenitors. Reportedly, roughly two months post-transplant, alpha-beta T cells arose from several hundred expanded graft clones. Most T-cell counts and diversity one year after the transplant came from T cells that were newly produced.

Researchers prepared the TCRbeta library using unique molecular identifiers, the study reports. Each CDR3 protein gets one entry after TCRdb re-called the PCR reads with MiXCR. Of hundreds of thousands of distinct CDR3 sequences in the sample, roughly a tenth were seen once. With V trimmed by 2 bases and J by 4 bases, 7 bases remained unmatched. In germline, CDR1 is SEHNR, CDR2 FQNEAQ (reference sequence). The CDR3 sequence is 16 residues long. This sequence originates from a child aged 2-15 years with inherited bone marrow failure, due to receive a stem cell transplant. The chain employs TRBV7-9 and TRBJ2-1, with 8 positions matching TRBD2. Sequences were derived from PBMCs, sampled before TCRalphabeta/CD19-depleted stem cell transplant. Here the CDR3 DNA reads TGTGCCAGCAGCTTACTGCCAGCGGGAGTTTACAATGAGCAGTTCTTC. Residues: CASSLLPAGVYNEQFF.